This T cell receptor beta chain was recorded in a study of T cell responses to AZD1222 COVID-19 vaccine. Repertoires were generated with immunoSEQ multiplex PCR, while TCRdb's copy carries only in-frame clones and drops some. The data hold around 200,000 clones, with roughly 91% observed a single time. Germline lookup yields CDR1 MNHEY and CDR2 SMNVEV (reference sequence). This CDR3 contains 16 residues. The V and J ends lost 3 bases and 8 bases respectively, with 22 bases between them. V gene TRBV27 combines with J gene TRBJ1-2, with D tentatively TRBD1 (6 bases). This clonotype was obtained from an adult in good health. Source: peripheral blood, taken on day 0 of AZD1222 vaccination. The CDR3 nucleotides read TGTGCCAGCAGTTTTGCTGGGGAGGGGGGCCGTGGGGGCTACACCTTC. This encodes CASSFAGEGGRGGYTF.